This TCR beta chain was recorded in a study of blood T cell repertoires in COVID-19. Study information: Cohort 3 recovered donors had two negative PCRs, clearance, or symptom resolution.

The CDR3 runs to 16 residues. Trimming shortened V by 5 bases and J by 2 bases, and 19 bases separated the two germline ends. Germline CDR1 MGHDK, CDR2 SYGVNS. Libraries were prepared by immunoSEQ multiplex PCR; TCRdb keeps only in-frame clonotypes and omits some of them. The sample includes around 300,000 clones, about 88% seen only once; the top ten take 2% to 2.5%. The count of this clone is one. J is TRBJ2-7 and V is TRBV25-1; D might be TRBD2 (7 bases). The material sequenced was PBMCs or T cells enriched from blood (not recorded which). The TCR was taken from a woman aged 55-70 years in a cohort exposed to, infected with or recovered from COVID-19 (not recorded which). The CDR3 loop is CASSYGGGSGAYEQYF. The CDR3 coding sequence is TGTGCCAGCAGTTATGGGGGCGGGAGTGGGGCCTACGAGCAGTACTTC.